Presented here are 31 T cell receptor beta chains from one specimen sequenced in a study of blood T cells in healthy people across ages. A J-beta primer mix and a sample-barcoded 5' primer were used in a second PCR of about 6 to 12 cycles. Each CDR3 protein gets one entry after TCRdb re-called the 5' RACE reads with MiXCR. The sample has 540,000 or so distinct CDR3 sequences; roughly 29% are singletons. Source material: blood. The receptors were gathered from a woman aged 70-85 years in good health.

This clonotype was found a few times. The CDR3 protein is CASSQGDRAQETQYF. The DNA of the CDR3 is TGTGCCAGCAGCCAGGGGGACAGGGCCCAAGAGACCCAGTACTTC. This chain joins TRBV4-2 and TRBJ2-5; 9 bases agree with TRBD1. The CDR3 is made up of 15 amino acids. With 3 bases clipped from V and 1 base from J, the junction kept 3 bases outside the gene matches. Germline values: CDR1 LGHNA, CDR2 YNFKEQ.

V gene TRBV20-1 combines with J gene TRBJ2-7; 9 bases are shared with TRBD1. The CDR3 covers 17 residues. The V segment lost 3 bases and the J segment 7 bases; nucleotides outside the gene matches: 19. Germline V gene lookup returns CDR1 DFQATT and CDR2 SNEGSKA (reference sequence). DNA for the CDR3: TGCAGTGCTAGTGTTCCGGGGCATACAGACAGGGGGAGAGAGCAGTACTTC. As protein: CSASVPGHTDRGREQYF.

V is TRBV20-1 and J is TRBJ1-1; no definite D call. This CDR3 contains 11 residues. V lost 7 bases and J lost 1, with 7 bases in between. Germline assignment: CDR1 DFQATT and CDR2 SNEGSKA (reference sequence). DNA of the CDR3: TGCAGTGGGTCGACGAACACTGAAGCTTTCTTT. It codes for CSGSTNTEAFF.

There are a few counts of this clonotype. V usage is TRBV3-1 and J usage is TRBJ1-1, with D possibly TRBD1 on 5 matching bases. This CDR3 is built from 15 residues. The germline V and J ends were trimmed by 0 bases and 3 bases, with 11 bases remaining between them. The germline CDR1 and CDR2 sequences are LGHDT and YNNKEL (reference sequence). CDR3 bases: TGTGCCAGCAGCCAAGATCTACAGGCGCACACTGAAGCTTTCTTT. Residues: CASSQDLQAHTEAFF. The full variable domain, rest sourced from reference TRBV3-1 and TRBJ1-1, is DTAVSQTPKYLVTQMGNDKSIKCEQNLGHDTMYWYKQDSKKFLKIMFSYNNKELIINETVPNRFSPKSPDKAHLNLHINSLELGDSAVYFCASSQDLQAHTEAFFGQGTRLTVV.

The gene calls are TRBV6-5 and TRBJ2-7; possibly TRBD1 or TRBD2 for D (5 bases each). The V gene lost 6 bases and the J gene lost 5 bases, with 20 bases spanning the gap. Germline V gene sequence: CDR1 MNHEY, CDR2 SVGAGI. The CDR3 covers 15 residues. DNA of the CDR3: TGTGCCAGCAGGAGTGCCGGGGCGGATTTCAACGAGCAGTACTTC. The encoded protein is CASRSAGADFNEQYF.

V usage is TRBV7-2 and J usage is TRBJ1-2; no clear D. CDR1 is SGHTA, CDR2 FQGNSA, per germline. Deletions cut 2 bases from V and 2 bases from J, with 9 bases between. The CDR3 loop spans 14 amino acids. CDR3 sequence (DNA): TGTGCCAGCAGCTTAATGACGGGGAACTATGGCTACACCTTC. It encodes CASSLMTGNYGYTF.

This clonotype was picked up a small number of times. The chain is built from TRBV7-9 and TRBJ2-3; 8 nucleotides align to TRBD2. The V segment lost 5 bases and the J segment 2 bases; nucleotides outside the gene matches: 6. CDR1 SEHNR and CDR2 FQNEAQ come from the germline V gene (reference sequence). This CDR3 region has 15 residues. The CDR3 DNA is TGTGCCAGCAGCGCCCGGGGGGGCGACACAGATACGCAGTATTTT. Translation: CASSARGGDTDTQYF.

The V gene is TRBV10-3, the J gene TRBJ1-3; D is possibly TRBD1 (5 bases). Trimming shortened V by 0 bases and J by 1 base, and 10 bases separated the two germline ends. Germline CDR1 and CDR2: ENHRY and SYGVKD. There are 16 residues in the CDR3. The CDR3 loop is CAISESVRASGNTIYF. The CDR3 DNA reads as TGTGCCATCAGTGAGTCGGTCAGGGCTTCTGGAAACACCATATATTTT.

This clonotype was seen just once. This rearrangement joins TRBV25-1 to TRBJ2-5, with a tentative D call TRBD2 (6 bases). The CDR3 length is 14 residues. V lost 4 bases and J 0 bases, leaving 9 bases between the germline ends. CDR1 and CDR2 (germline): MGHDK, SYGVNS. The CDR3 is CASSGRDYQETQYF. The DNA of the CDR3 is TGTGCCAGCAGTGGGCGGGACTACCAAGAGACCCAGTACTTC.

The rearrangement joins TRBV19 to TRBJ1-6, with a weak D call TRBD1 (6 bases). Germline CDR1 is LNHDA and CDR2 is SQIVND (reference sequence). Between the trimmed V and J ends, which lost 7 bases and 5 bases, there was a span of 18 bases. CDR3 length: 16 residues. The CDR3 sequence is CASNAGQRGNNSPLHF. The CDR3 bases are TGTGCCAGTAACGCGGGACAAAGAGGAAATAATTCACCCCTCCACTTT.

Points on this clonotype: At one of its ends the junction is not consistent with the germline gene, which may arise from a read error. The chain joins TRBV6-4 to TRBJ2-3; possible D gene TRBD1, 5 bases. CDR3 length: 15 amino acids. In germline, CDR1 is MRHNA, CDR2 SNTAGT. CDR3 sequence reads: CACTSSDSPTDAQYF. The CDR3 DNA sequence: TGTGCCTGCACCTCCTCAGACAGCCCAACAGATGCGCAGTATTTT.

The rearrangement joins TRBV30 to TRBJ2-4; TRBD1 agrees at 11 bases. CDR1 and CDR2 from the germline V gene are GTSNPN and SVGIG (reference sequence). This CDR3 region has 16 residues. The J segment lost 0 bases and the V segment lost 8 bases, leaving 9 bases of the junction unmatched. The DNA of the CDR3 is TGTGCCGGGGGACAGGGGGGATCTCTAGCCAAAAACATTCAGTACTTC. Translation gives CAGGQGGSLAKNIQYF.

This clonotype occurred a few times. The chain uses TRBV7-6 and TRBJ1-4; 8 bases are shared with TRBD1. CDR1 is SGHVS, CDR2 FNYEAQ, per germline. V shed 5 bases, J shed 5 bases, and the junction held 7 bases outside the gene matches. The CDR3 totals 15 residues. The CDR3 DNA reads as TGTGCCAGCAGCACCTACAGGGGGGAGAATGAAAAACTGTTTTTT. Translated, it gives CASSTYRGENEKLFF.

The chain uses TRBV2 and TRBJ1-1; tentatively, D is TRBD1 (6 bases). CDR1 and CDR2 from the germline V gene are SNHLY and FYNNEI. Trimming left V 5 bases short and J 8 bases short, with 18 bases between. The CDR3 contains 14 residues. CDR3 loop: CASSSEGEGVEAFF. DNA for the CDR3: TGTGCCAGCAGTTCGGAGGGGGAGGGAGTAGAAGCTTTCTTT.

This clonotype was counted only a few times. V gene TRBV20-1 combines with J gene TRBJ1-3, with a tentative D call TRBD1 (6 bases). The V gene lost 6 bases and the J gene lost 1 base, with 16 bases spanning the gap. CDR1 and CDR2 from the germline V gene are DFQATT and SNEGSKA (reference sequence). The CDR3 has 15 residues. Here the CDR3 reads CSALSPGESGNTIYF. In nucleotides, the CDR3 is TGCAGTGCCCTGAGCCCAGGGGAGTCTGGAAACACCATATATTTT.

The chain is built from TRBV6-1 and TRBJ2-7; D may be TRBD1 or TRBD2 (5 bases each). The V end lost 7 bases, the J end lost 6 bases, and 10 bases lay between the germline ends. The CDR3 totals 11 residues. Germline V CDR1 and CDR2: MNHNS, SASEGT. The CDR3 here is CASIGASEQYF. CDR3 sequence (DNA): TGTGCCAGCATCGGGGCCAGCGAGCAGTACTTC.

The chain couples TRBV12-5 to TRBJ1-2; no firm D call. With 1 base removed from V and 4 bases from J, the gap between germline ends came to 13 bases. Germline loops: CDR1 LGHNT, CDR2 FRNRAP. This CDR3 is built from 15 residues. The CDR3 nucleotides are TGTGCTAGTGGTTTGGAGTCGGGGAGCGTCTATGGCTACACCTTC. As protein: CASGLESGSVYGYTF.

CDR3 residues: CSVESRTLPEETQYF. CDR3 in DNA: TGCAGCGTTGAGTCCCGGACTTTACCCGAAGAGACCCAGTACTTC. The chain carries TRBV29-1 and TRBJ2-5; D is perhaps TRBD2 (5 bases). CDR3 length equals 15 residues. Germline CDR1 and CDR2: SQVTM and ANQGSEA. V was pared by 3 bases and J by 3 bases, with 17 bases between.

This clonotype occurred many times. The chain joins TRBV20-1 to TRBJ1-1, with D unclear. V gave up 5 bases and J gave up 1 base, with 5 bases separating them. CDR1 DFQATT and CDR2 SNEGSKA come from the germline V gene (reference sequence). The CDR3 sequence is 11 residues long. CDR3 nucleotides: TGCAGTGCTTGGAGGAACACTGAAGCTTTCTTT. The encoded protein is CSAWRNTEAFF.

This clonotype was counted a few times. CDR3 in DNA: TGTGCCAGCAGCGCTCGACTAGCCGTCCCTTCCGAGACCCAGTACTTC. This sequence encodes CASSARLAVPSETQYF. V is TRBV7-9 and J is TRBJ2-5, with TRBD2 matching 7 bases. Germline V gene data show CDR1 as SEHNR and CDR2 as FQNEAQ (reference sequence). The CDR3 is 16 residues long. With V trimmed by 5 bases and J by 5 bases, 14 bases remained unmatched. Complete variable domain (other parts from reference TRBV7-9 and TRBJ2-5): DTGVSQNPRHKITKRGQNVTFRCDPISEHNRLYWYRQTLGQGPEFLTYFQNEAQLEKSRLLSDRFSAERPKGSFSTLEIQRTEQGDSAMYLCASSARLAVPSETQYFGPGTRLLVL.

CDR3 sequence reads: CASSQERGTTNSYEQYF. The CDR3 DNA sequence: TGTGCCAGCAGCCAAGAAAGAGGGACTACCAACTCCTACGAGCAGTACTTC. The chain is built from TRBV4-2 and TRBJ2-1, with 7 bases that match TRBD2. The last part of the DNA fits TRBJ2-7 better; the J call may be wrong. The CDR3 consists of 17 residues. The germline gives CDR1 LGHNA, CDR2 YNFKEQ.

CDR3 DNA sequence: TGTGCCAGCAGCTTGCGTGGCGGGGTGCCGTACCAAGAGACCCAGTACTTC. Translated, it gives CASSLRGGVPYQETQYF. V and J are TRBV5-6 and TRBJ2-5; a possible D gene is TRBD2 (6 bases). Trimming shortened V by 1 base and J by 0 bases, and 16 bases separated the two germline ends. This CDR3 spans 17 amino acids. CDR1 is SGHDT, CDR2 YYEEEE, per germline.

The count of this clonotype is one. The chain uses TRBV2 and TRBJ1-2; D is possibly TRBD1 (6 bases). This CDR3 region has 13 residues. Trimming left V 8 bases short and J 1 base short, with 11 bases between. The germline V gene encodes CDR1 SNHLY and CDR2 FYNNEI. CDR3 coding DNA: TGTGCCAGCGAGGGGGGGTTTAACTATGGCTACACCTTC. Encoded protein: CASEGGFNYGYTF.

This rearrangement joins TRBV7-8 to TRBJ1-1; weak D call: TRBD1 (6 bases). The V and J ends lost 8 bases and 1 base respectively, with 17 bases between them. Germline CDR1 is SGHVS and CDR2 is FQNEAQ. The CDR3 totals 15 residues. As DNA, the CDR3 is TGTGCCAGCGGTGTGGGAGGGACATCGAACACTGAAGCTTTCTTT. Translation gives CASGVGGTSNTEAFF.

The rearrangement joins TRBV7-2 to TRBJ2-3; D uncertain. This CDR3 is 15 amino acids long. Germline lookup yields CDR1 SGHTA and CDR2 FQGNSA. V lost 4 bases, J lost 6 bases, and 17 bases lay in between. Written as DNA, the CDR3 is TGTGCCAGCAGCTCGCGCGGACCCACGGCCGATACGCAGTATTTT. Translated, it gives CASSSRGPTADTQYF.

This sequence joins TRBV19 and TRBJ2-7, with D tentatively TRBD1 (6 bases). CDR1 and CDR2 (germline): LNHDA, SQIVND (reference sequence). Trimming cost V 4 bases and J 1 base, with 14 bases left between them. CDR3 size: 15 residues. Here the CDR3 reads CASSSLGTQSYEQYF. The CDR3 nucleotides are TGTGCCAGTAGTAGTTTGGGGACACAATCCTACGAGCAGTACTTC.

The chain employs TRBV6-2 or TRBV6-3 and TRBJ2-1, with 8 bases identical to TRBD1. The germline V gene has CDR1 MNHEY and CDR2 SVGEGT. V gave up 7 bases and J gave up 3 bases; unmatched junction bases: 5. This CDR3 contains 14 residues. In DNA form, the CDR3 reads TGTGCCAGCAACTTACAGGGGGTCTACAATGAGCAGTTCTTC. Its translation: CASNLQGVYNEQFF.

This sequence joins TRBV20-1 and TRBJ2-3, with TRBD1 matching over 9 bases. The junction had 12 bases not matched to a gene; V was cut back by 6 bases and J by 5 bases. The CDR3 loop spans 15 amino acids. Germline V gene sequence: CDR1 DFQATT, CDR2 SNEGSKA (reference sequence). CDR3 DNA sequence: TGCAGTGCCGCGGTGAGACAGGGGGTAGGAGATACGCAGTATTTT. Protein product: CSAAVRQGVGDTQYF.

The chain combines TRBV9 with TRBJ2-5; TRBD2 agrees at 9 bases. Looked up from germline, CDR1 is SGDLS and CDR2 is YYNGEE. J gave up 5 bases and V 0 bases, and 8 bases lay outside the gene matches. The CDR3 spans 16 residues. The CDR3 region has the DNA TGTGCCAGCAGCGTAGGAGGAAGCGGGGGGAGGGAGACCCAGTACTTC. Encoded protein: CASSVGGSGGRETQYF.

This rearrangement joins TRBV12-3 or TRBV12-4 to TRBJ2-3; TRBD2 aligns across 8 bases. This CDR3 region has 14 residues. Germline trimming cut 5 bases from V and 6 bases from J; bases unmatched to any gene: 7. The DNA of the CDR3 is TGTGCCAGCAGTCCCGGGACTAGTATGGATACGCAGTATTTT. Its protein is CASSPGTSMDTQYF.

V usage is TRBV10-3 and J usage is TRBJ2-3, with no clear D. The ends were cut back, 6 bases at V and 1 base at J, with 5 bases in the middle. The CDR3 sequence is 12 residues long. CDR1 is ENHRY, CDR2 SYGVKD, per germline. DNA of the CDR3: TGTGCCATCAGAGATCGCACAGATACGCAGTATTTT. Residues: CAIRDRTDTQYF.